The 19 T cell receptor beta chains below were found in one sample sequenced in a study of shared T cell receptors in the human thymus. TCRdb keeps only in-frame clones here, not all; method: immunoSEQ multiplex PCR. The profile covers hundreds of thousands of clones, with around 89% appearing a single time and approximately 0.011% taken by the ten largest. These data are also associated with another study on human thymus T cells.

Specimen: thymocytes. The receptors were gathered from a boy younger than two with a congenital heart defect.

This rearrangement joins TRBV28 to TRBJ2-1, with a possible D match to TRBD2 (8 bases). Germline assignment: CDR1 MDHEN and CDR2 SYDVKM. The ends were cut back, 10 bases at V and 8 bases at J, with 21 bases in the middle. CDR3 size: 14 residues. For the CDR3, the DNA is TGTGCCACGGGGGGGACAGCGGTGGCCGATGAGCAGTTCTTC. Amino acids: CATGGTAVADEQFF.

This chain uses TRBV27 with TRBJ2-5; 7 bases are a match to TRBD1. The germline CDR1 and CDR2 sequences are MNHEY and SMNVEV (reference sequence). V dropped 3 bases and J dropped 5; count of bases not matched to a gene: 9. The CDR3 extends over 15 amino acids. The CDR3 region is CASSFRQGEGETQYF. CDR3 DNA: TGTGCCAGCAGTTTCAGACAGGGAGAGGGGGAGACCCAGTACTTC.

The chain joins TRBV27 to TRBJ2-7; 7 bases line up with TRBD2. Germline V lookup: CDR1 MNHEY, CDR2 SMNVEV (reference sequence). There are 13 residues in the CDR3. V trimming: 7 bases; J trimming: 5 bases; junction bases outside the gene matches: 8. The CDR3 sequence is CASIGREGNEQYF. The CDR3 DNA sequence: TGTGCCAGCATTGGCAGGGAGGGAAACGAGCAGTACTTC.

J is TRBJ2-7 and V is TRBV15; D is perhaps TRBD2 (6 bases). This CDR3 comprises 16 residues. Germline-derived CDR1 and CDR2 are LNHNV and YYDKDF (reference sequence). The V end was cut by 3 bases, the J end by 0 bases, with 15 bases between. The CDR3 here is CATSSSLARSSYEQYF. CDR3 sequence (DNA): TGTGCCACCAGCAGTTCCCTAGCGAGGAGCTCCTACGAGCAGTACTTC.

CDR3 DNA: TGTGCCAGCAGGCCTCGCAGGGGAGGGGACACTGAAGCTTTCTTT. This codes for CASRPRRGGDTEAFF. The rearrangement uses TRBV2 and TRBJ1-1; the D gene is possibly TRBD1 (6 bases). Germline V lookup: CDR1 SNHLY, CDR2 FYNNEI. There are 15 residues in the CDR3. Trimming cost V 6 bases and J 3 bases, with 17 bases left between them. The full variable domain, completed using reference TRBV2 and TRBJ1-1, is EPEVTQTPSHQVTQMGQEVILRCVPISNHLYFYWYRQILGQKVEFLVSFYNNEISEKSEIFDDQFSVERPDGSNFTLKIRSTKLEDSAMYFCASRPRRGGDTEAFFGQGTRLTVV.

The chain recombines TRBV5-8 with TRBJ2-5, with 7 bases identical to TRBD2. Germline-derived CDR1 and CDR2 are SGHTS and YDEGEE. This CDR3 contains 16 residues. J gave up 11 bases and V 0 bases, and 16 bases lay outside the gene matches. CDR3 sequence reads: CASSLAGGSLFGEQYF. CDR3 coding DNA: TGTGCCAGCAGCTTGGCCGGGGGGAGCCTTTTTGGGGAGCAGTACTTC.

The CDR3: CASTVAGETYEQYF. In nucleotides, the CDR3 is TGTGCCAGCACCGTAGCGGGAGAGACCTACGAGCAGTACTTC. This sequence joins TRBV2 and TRBJ2-7; 9 bases are shared with TRBD2. CDR3 length equals 14 residues. V shed 7 bases and J 2 bases; nucleotides not matched to a gene: 6. Germline CDR1 SNHLY, CDR2 FYNNEI.

The chain's CDR3 is CASSNRTAIYGYTF. In nucleotides, the CDR3 is TGTGCCAGCAGTAACCGGACAGCCATCTATGGCTACACCTTC. The chain combines TRBV28 with TRBJ1-2; D possibly corresponds to TRBD1 (6 bases). V lost 5 bases and J lost 4, with 14 bases in between. The CDR3 sequence is 14 residues long. Germline V gives CDR1 MDHEN, CDR2 SYDVKM.

The chain uses TRBV15 and TRBJ2-1, with D possibly TRBD2 on 6 matching bases. The CDR3 is made up of 16 amino acids. Germline V gives CDR1 LNHNV, CDR2 YYDKDF (reference sequence). V was pared by 3 bases and J by 9 bases, with 21 bases between. Here the CDR3 reads CATSSSRDSPGGEQFF. The DNA for the CDR3 is TGTGCCACCAGCAGTTCCCGGGACTCACCTGGGGGTGAGCAGTTCTTC. Full variable domain (remainder filled in from reference TRBV15 and TRBJ2-1): DAMVIQNPRYQVTQFGKPVTLSCSQTLNHNVMYWYQQKSSQAPKLLFHYYDKDFNNEADTPDNFQSRRPNTSFCFLDIRSPGLGDTAMYLCATSSSRDSPGGEQFFGPGTRLTVL.

The CDR3 here is CASSLPGGNTEAFF. DNA for the CDR3: TGTGCCAGCAGCTTGCCAGGGGGGAACACTGAAGCTTTCTTT. The chain carries TRBV7-8 and TRBJ1-1; 7 bases align to TRBD1. Germline CDR1 SGHVS, CDR2 FQNEAQ. V lost 3 bases to trimming and J lost 1 base; unmatched junction nucleotides: 2. The CDR3 length is 14 residues.

There are a few counts of this clone. The same CDR3 is also encoded by other DNA sequences in this sample. The rearrangement links TRBV14 to TRBJ1-5, with TRBD1 as a possible D gene (5 bases). The CDR3 contains 13 residues. Looked up from germline, CDR1 is SGHDN and CDR2 is FVKESK. Trimming stripped 3 bases from V and 5 bases from J, with 8 bases between. The chain's CDR3 is CASSQGGDQPQHF. The CDR3 DNA follows: TGTGCCAGCAGCCAGGGGGGGGATCAGCCCCAGCATTTT.

This chain connects TRBV4-1 to TRBJ1-3; 9 bases agree with TRBD1. Per the germline V gene, CDR1 is MGHRA and CDR2 is YSYEKL. With 3 bases clipped from V and 0 bases from J, the junction kept 3 bases outside the gene matches. The CDR3 covers 16 residues. CDR3 sequence (DNA): TGCGCCAGCAGCCATCGGGACAGGGCCTCTGGAAACACCATATATTTT. It is translated as CASSHRDRASGNTIYF.

The chain uses TRBV4-2 and TRBJ2-7; D may be TRBD2 (6 bases). Germline V gives CDR1 LGHNA, CDR2 YNFKEQ. V was shortened by 4 bases and J by 0 bases, with 16 bases between the two germline ends. The CDR3 consists of 16 residues. In nucleotides, the CDR3 is TGTGCCAGCAGCCTACCGTCTGGGGGAGGCTCCTACGAGCAGTACTTC. The encoded protein is CASSLPSGGGSYEQYF.

The chain links TRBV5-1 to TRBJ2-3, with 7 positions matching TRBD2. Germline CDR1 reads SGHRS; CDR2 reads YFSETQ. V shed 3 bases and J 1 base; nucleotides not matched to a gene: 5. The CDR3 loop spans 15 amino acids. The CDR3 spells CASSSKRGRTDTQYF. CDR3 nucleotide sequence: TGCGCCAGCAGCTCCAAGCGGGGCCGCACAGATACGCAGTATTTT.

The rearrangement links TRBV19 to TRBJ1-1; 7 positions agree with TRBD1. Per germline, CDR1 LNHDA and CDR2 SQIVND (reference sequence). V trimming: 3 bases; J trimming: 9 bases; junction bases outside the gene matches: 19. The CDR3 loop spans 17 amino acids. CDR3 in DNA: TGTGCCAGTAGTATTTGGGGGACAGATCTGAGGAAGACGAAAGCTTTCTTT. Translation gives CASSIWGTDLRKTKAFF.

The V call is TRBV4-3, the J call TRBJ2-2; D is possibly TRBD2 (6 bases). Germline V lookup: CDR1 LGHNA, CDR2 YSLEER. The CDR3 loop spans 15 amino acids. Trimming removed 4 bases from V and 3 bases from J, with 12 bases in between. Here the CDR3 reads CASSPFRLDTGELFF. CDR3 DNA sequence: TGCGCCAGCAGCCCGTTTAGACTAGACACCGGGGAGCTGTTTTTT.

V gene TRBV27 combines with J gene TRBJ2-7; D possibly corresponds to TRBD1 (6 bases). Trimming removed 5 bases from V and 6 bases from J, with 17 bases in between. The CDR3 sequence is 14 residues long. Germline V CDR1 and CDR2: MNHEY, SMNVEV (reference sequence). CDR3 nucleotide sequence: TGTGCCAGCAGTCTACAAACAGGGCGGAGCGAGCAGTACTTC. The encoded protein is CASSLQTGRSEQYF.

The CDR3 coding sequence is TGCGCCAGCAGCCACGTGACTAGCGGGGATGAGCAGTTCTTC. Amino acids: CASSHVTSGDEQFF. The chain combines TRBV4-3 with TRBJ2-1; 11 positions agree with TRBD2. This CDR3 contains 14 residues. The trim removed 3 bases at V and 8 bases at J, leaving 3 bases unmatched. Germline loops: CDR1 LGHNA, CDR2 YSLEER.

This sequence joins TRBV27 and TRBJ2-1, with TRBD2 matching over 8 bases. Germline V gene sequence: CDR1 MNHEY, CDR2 SMNVEV (reference sequence). The V segment lost 7 bases and the J segment 2 bases; nucleotides outside the gene matches: 10. The length of the CDR3 is 16 residues. The CDR3 DNA sequence: TGTGCCAGCAATAACCCGGGACTAGGGGCCTACAATGAGCAGTTCTTC. Amino acid sequence: CASNNPGLGAYNEQFF.